The clone carrying this T cell receptor (beta chain) was detected only once. The antigen remains unidentified. Method: immunoSEQ multiplex PCR; TCRdb's copy keeps in-frame clones and lacks some. Of some 31,000 clones listed, 75% to 85% are singletons. Germline V lookup: CDR1 MNHEY, CDR2 SVGAGI. CDR3 length equals 16 residues. J lost 10 bases, V lost 0 bases, and 6 bases had no gene match. The data are from a study of T cell responses to AZD1222 COVID-19 vaccine. Overall study results and limits: Mostly white British, mostly female donors; authors suggested clonal diversity may be underestimated.

Source: peripheral blood, taken 28 days after the second AZD1222 dose. The sequence was collected from an adult who received the AZD1222 COVID-19 vaccine. J is TRBJ1-6 and V is TRBV6-5; 10 bases are a match to TRBD1. The CDR3 nucleotides are TGTGCCAGCAGTTACTCGAGACAGGGGGCGGGCTCACCCCTCCACTTT. Amino acids: CASSYSRQGAGSPLHF.